This TCR beta chain appears in the sequencing data of a study of healthy donors' naive CD4 and CD8 T cells. Study-level points and caveats: Negatively charged CDR3s marked CD8+ lineage; positively charged CDR3s marked CD4+ lineage.

A linear amplification protocol produced the TCR libraries from about 450 ng of total RNA. TCRdb used MiXCR to reprocess the reads, holding one entry per CDR3 protein. The sample lists approximately 180,000 distinct CDR3 sequences; about 74% were seen once. Trimming cost V 3 bases and J 0 bases, with 8 bases left between them. CDR1 and CDR2 (germline): SGHTA, FQGNSA. The CDR3 is 14 amino acids. For this clonotype: Its antigen is currently unknown.

Source material: naive CD4+ and CD8+ T cells sorted from blood, pooled from several donors. The chain carries TRBV7-2 and TRBJ2-5; D uncertain. The origin of this receptor is a pool of human donors in good health; the sample pools cells from several healthy donors. CDR3 nucleotide sequence: TGTGCCAGCAGCTTTCGACTGGACCAAGAGACCCAGTACTTC. Encoded protein: CASSFRLDQETQYF.